The clone carrying this TCR beta chain was observed a handful of times. Its antigen is as yet unknown. The record originates from a study of T cell repertoires in cytomegalovirus infection. Study as a whole: Used in the study were CMV epitopes, some recently identified and HLA-C-restricted, others well-studied and HLA-B-restricted.

The germline V gene has CDR1 SQVTM and CDR2 ANQGSEA. The CDR3 runs to 18 residues. The V and J ends lost 0 bases and 3 bases, in that order; junction bases with no gene match: 14. In TCRdb, the reads were re-called with MiXCR into one record per CDR3 protein. Seen here are 650,000 to 850,000 distinct CDR3 sequences, under 35% observed once, and the top ten hold 10% to 15%. The material was cultured CD8+ T cells from PBMCs, obtained from culture after CMV antigen stimulation. The sequence was collected from a human donor in good health (CMV status not recorded). Some clones in this sample may be carry-over from other donors' samples. The V and J genes are TRBV29-1 and TRBJ1-1; 9 bases align to TRBD1. CDR3 in DNA: TGCAGCGTTGAAGATGGGACAGGGCCGGGAGAATGGGACACTGAAGCTTTCTTT. It translates to CSVEDGTGPGEWDTEAFF. Supplemented by reference TRBV29-1 and TRBJ1-1, the full variable domain reads SAVISQKPSRDICQRGTSLTIQCQVDSQVTMMFWYRQQPGQSLTLIATANQGSEATYESGFVIDKFPISRPNLTFSTLTVSNMSPEDSSIYLCSVEDGTGPGEWDTEAFFGQGTRLTVV.